These 24 T cell receptor beta chains came from one sample sequenced in a study of chemoradiotherapy in HPV16-positive cancers. Profiling relied on immunoSEQ multiplex PCR, and the TCRdb table lists in-frame clones only, not all of them. The sample lists roughly 4,000 clones, about 88% occurring once. This specimen was tumor tissue, taken from a patient who underwent chemoradiotherapy. The receptor set was obtained from a human donor with HPV-associated anogenital cancer.

The chain has TRBV5-1 and TRBJ2-7; perhaps TRBD2 as D (6 bases). Trimming removed 2 bases at V and 1 base at J, with 13 bases between. In germline, CDR1 is SGHRS, CDR2 YFSETQ. This CDR3 contains 15 residues. As DNA, the CDR3 is TGCGCCAGCAGCTTCAATTGGGGGACTTCCTACGAGCAGTACTTC. This translates into CASSFNWGTSYEQYF.

The J gene is TRBJ2-7, the V gene TRBV5-6, with D perhaps TRBD1 (6 bases). This CDR3 contains 15 residues. The germline V gene has CDR1 SGHDT and CDR2 YYEEEE. The V and J ends lost 2 bases and 2 bases respectively, with 14 bases between them. As DNA, the CDR3 is TGTGCCAGCAGCTTAGGTCAGGGGACGGCCTACGAGCAGTACTTC. Protein sequence: CASSLGQGTAYEQYF. The whole variable domain, remainder taken from reference TRBV5-6 and TRBJ2-7, is DAGVTQSPTHLIKTRGQQVTLRCSPKSGHDTVSWYQQALGQGPQFIFQYYEEEERQRGNFPDRFSGHQFPNYSSELNVNALLLGDSALYLCASSLGQGTAYEQYFGPGTRLTVT.

The chain carries TRBV6-5 and TRBJ1-4, with 9 bases identical to TRBD1. After removal of 6 bases from V and 5 bases from J, the junction contained 7 bases not matched to a gene. The CDR3 is 15 amino acids. Germline loops: CDR1 MNHEY, CDR2 SVGAGI. Here the CDR3 DNA reads TGTGCCAGCAGATCCACAGGGGGCCCAAATGAAAAACTGTTTTTT. Translating it yields CASRSTGGPNEKLFF.

In DNA form, the CDR3 reads TGTGCCAGCAGCTTAGGACAGGCCCGTTACTCGAACAATGAGCAGTTCTTC. Amino acids: CASSLGQARYSNNEQFF. This chain links TRBV5-6 with TRBJ2-1, with 7 nucleotides matching TRBD1. In germline, CDR1 is SGHDT, CDR2 YYEEEE. V gave up 2 bases and J gave up 5 bases; unmatched junction bases: 13. The CDR3 is 17 residues long.

CDR3 bases: TGCGCCAGCAGCCGGGACTCCGTGAACATTCAGTACTTC. Its protein product is CASSRDSVNIQYF. The genes are TRBV5-1 and TRBJ2-4, with D perhaps TRBD2 (6 bases). CDR3 length: 13 amino acids. The V end was cut by 4 bases, the J end by 7 bases, with 12 bases between. Germline CDR1 is SGHRS and CDR2 is YFSETQ.

The chain carries TRBV2 and TRBJ2-2; 10 nucleotides agree with TRBD1. The CDR3 sequence is 15 residues long. Germline-derived CDR1 and CDR2 are SNHLY and FYNNEI. Here the CDR3 reads CATGRTGGLTGELFF. The DNA for the CDR3 is TGTGCAACCGGGCGGACAGGGGGATTAACCGGGGAGCTGTTTTTT. Based on the CDR3 plus reference TRBV2 and TRBJ2-2, the full variable domain is EPEVTQTPSHQVTQMGQEVILRCVPISNHLYFYWYRQILGQKVEFLVSFYNNEISEKSEIFDDQFSVERPDGSNFTLKIRSTKLEDSAMYFCATGRTGGLTGELFFGEGSRLTVL.

J is TRBJ2-3 and V is TRBV2, with 11 bases matching TRBD2. The CDR3 totals 16 residues. V was clipped by 5 bases and J by 2 bases; unmatched bases: 6. Per the germline V gene, CDR1 is SNHLY and CDR2 is FYNNEI. CDR3 loop: CASSRGLAGITDTQYF. CDR3 DNA: TGTGCCAGCAGTCGTGGACTAGCGGGTATCACAGATACGCAGTATTTT.

The chain combines TRBV27 with TRBJ1-6, with 7 bases that match TRBD1. The V and J ends lost 5 bases and 7 bases, in that order; junction bases with no gene match: 11. This CDR3 spans 16 amino acids. The germline gives CDR1 MNHEY, CDR2 SMNVEV (reference sequence). The CDR3 loop reads CASSAYDRARNSPLHF. CDR3 nucleotides: TGTGCCAGCAGTGCATATGACAGGGCTAGGAATTCACCCCTCCACTTT.

The chain recombines TRBV5-6 with TRBJ1-1, with no clear D. V dropped 3 bases and J dropped 10 bases, with 16 bases sitting between them. In germline, CDR1 is SGHDT, CDR2 YYEEEE. The CDR3 loop spans 13 amino acids. CDR3 coding DNA: TGTGCCAGCAGCTGGCAGGAAGCCGGGCGAGCTTTCTTT. Translated, it gives CASSWQEAGRAFF.

The rearrangement links TRBV21-1 to TRBJ2-7. TRBV21-1 is tagged as a pseudogene. The CDR3 has 13 amino acids. For the CDR3, the DNA is TGTGCCAGCAGCAAAGTAGGGCAGTGGGAGCAGTACTTC. Encoded protein: CASSKVGQWEQYF.

The rearrangement links TRBV19 to TRBJ1-5; perhaps TRBD1 as D (5 bases). V gave up 6 bases and J gave up 6 bases, with 12 bases separating them. The germline V gene has CDR1 LNHDA and CDR2 SQIVND (reference sequence). The length of the CDR3 is 13 residues. The CDR3 is CASSQGTSQPQHF. In nucleotides, the CDR3 is TGTGCCAGTAGCCAGGGTACTAGTCAGCCCCAGCATTTT. Together with reference TRBV19 and TRBJ1-5, the CDR3 gives the full variable domain: DGGITQSPKYLFRKEGQNVTLSCEQNLNHDAMYWYRQDPGQGLRLIYYSQIVNDFQKGDIAEGYSVSREKKESFPLTVTSAQKNPTAFYLCASSQGTSQPQHFGDGTRLSIL.

This clone was seen once. This sequence joins TRBV30 and TRBJ1-1, with D possibly TRBD1 on 6 matching bases. The germline gives CDR1 GTSNPN, CDR2 SVGIG (reference sequence). The CDR3 totals 13 residues. V was shortened by 0 bases and J by 9 bases, with 14 bases between the two germline ends. The CDR3 DNA sequence: TGTGCCTGGAGTGTAGGGGGGGCTACCCAAGCTTTCTTT. It is translated as CAWSVGGATQAFF.

This clone has a single count. This chain uses TRBV7-9 with TRBJ2-1; D may be TRBD2 (7 bases). Trimming shortened V by 5 bases and J by 10 bases, and 12 bases separated the two germline ends. From germline, CDR1 is SEHNR and CDR2 FQNEAQ (reference sequence). The CDR3 has 12 residues. The CDR3 coding sequence is TGTGCCAGCAGCCGCGGGGGCGTGGAGCAGTTCTTC. It translates to CASSRGGVEQFF.

This clone was seen just once. The rearrangement links TRBV19 to TRBJ1-6, with D unclear. The germline CDR1 and CDR2 sequences are LNHDA and SQIVND (reference sequence). This CDR3 contains 15 residues. Between the trimmed V and J ends, which lost 7 bases and 0 bases, there was a span of 10 bases. CDR3 region: CASTGTGSYNSPLHF. In DNA form, the CDR3 reads TGTGCCAGTACGGGTACGGGCTCCTATAATTCACCCCTCCACTTT.

This clone was picked up one time. The chain employs TRBV5-1 and TRBJ2-2; TRBD2 matches at 10 bases. The ends lost 4 bases at V and 5 bases at J; junction bases unmatched: 5. There are 15 residues in the CDR3. Germline CDR1 reads SGHRS; CDR2 reads YFSETQ. CDR3 loop: CASSRTSGDTGELFF. The CDR3 DNA follows: TGCGCCAGCAGCCGGACTAGCGGCGATACCGGGGAGCTGTTTTTT.

This clone was picked up one time. The rearrangement uses TRBV14 and TRBJ2-3; D is undetermined. With 3 bases removed from V and 1 base from J, the gap between germline ends came to 11 bases. CDR3 size: 15 residues. Germline V lookup: CDR1 SGHDN, CDR2 FVKESK. CDR3 loop: CASSQLGYRTDTQYF. The CDR3 DNA reads as TGTGCCAGCAGCCAGCTGGGATACCGCACAGATACGCAGTATTTT. Looking up the rest from reference TRBV14 and TRBJ2-3 gives the full variable domain: EAGVTQFPSHSVIEKGQTVTLRCDPISGHDNLYWYRRVMGKEIKFLLHFVKESKQDESGMPNNRFLAERTGGTYSTLKVQPAELEDSGVYFCASSQLGYRTDTQYFGPGTRLTVL.

The chain employs TRBV5-1 and TRBJ1-1; D gene ambiguous. Between the trimmed V and J ends, which lost 1 base and 0 bases, there was a span of 7 bases. The germline V gene encodes CDR1 SGHRS and CDR2 YFSETQ. The CDR3 contains 14 residues. Written as DNA, the CDR3 is TGCGCCAGCAGCTTGACAAATATGAACACTGAAGCTTTCTTT. Translated, it gives CASSLTNMNTEAFF.

The V gene is TRBV6-5, the J gene TRBJ2-1, with TRBD2 matching over 13 bases. V trimming: 6 bases; J trimming: 8 bases; junction bases outside the gene matches: 4. The CDR3 is 14 residues long. The germline V gene has CDR1 MNHEY and CDR2 SVGAGI. CDR3 nucleotides: TGTGCCAGCAGGACTAGCGGGGGGCTAGATGAGCAGTTCTTC. Translated: CASRTSGGLDEQFF.

The chain has TRBV27 and TRBJ1-6, with a weak D call TRBD1 (5 bases). This CDR3 comprises 14 residues. V was trimmed by 3 bases and J by 7 bases, leaving 10 bases between them. The germline CDR1 and CDR2 sequences are MNHEY and SMNVEV (reference sequence). The CDR3 protein is CASSFGGANSPLHF. The CDR3 bases are TGTGCCAGCAGTTTCGGGGGAGCCAATTCACCCCTCCACTTT.

There are a few counts of this clone. J is TRBJ1-4 and V is TRBV5-1; no clear D. V lost 6 bases, J lost 1 base, and 13 bases lay in between. The V gene's germline CDR1 is SGHRS and CDR2 YFSETQ. The CDR3 consists of 15 residues. The CDR3 sequence: CASTAGRGTNEKLFF. The CDR3 nucleotides read TGCGCCAGCACCGCGGGGAGAGGAACTAATGAAAAACTGTTTTTT.

The rearrangement links TRBV5-5 to TRBJ2-3; 7 bases map to TRBD2. This CDR3 comprises 14 residues. The germline CDR1 and CDR2 sequences are SGHKS and YYEKEE (reference sequence). Germline trimming cut 4 bases from V and 4 bases from J; bases unmatched to any gene: 6. The CDR3 bases are TGTGCCAGCAGCCAGACTAGCAGGTCAGATACGCAGTATTTT. Translation gives CASSQTSRSDTQYF. Full variable domain (outside the CDR3, taken from reference TRBV5-5 and TRBJ2-3): DAGVTQSPTHLIKTRGQQVTLRCSPISGHKSVSWYQQVLGQGPQFIFQYYEKEERGRGNFPDRFSARQFPNYSSELNVNALLLGDSALYLCASSQTSRSDTQYFGPGTRLTVL.

CDR3 in DNA: TGTGCCAGCAGCTACCTCAGTGAGGGAGGTTACTACGAGCAGTACTTC. Translated: CASSYLSEGGYYEQYF. The chain employs TRBV13 and TRBJ2-7; D is perhaps TRBD2 (6 bases). The CDR3 has 16 residues. Germline CDR1 PRHDT, CDR2 FYEKMQ (reference sequence). Trimming pared 4 bases from V and 3 bases from J, leaving 19 bases between.

The CDR3 bases are TGTGCCAGCAGCCTTAACTCTCAGGGAACCTACGAGCAGTACTTC. This sequence encodes CASSLNSQGTYEQYF. The chain combines TRBV11-2 with TRBJ2-7, with D perhaps matching TRBD1 (5 bases). V was pared by 5 bases and J by 2 bases, with 16 bases between. The CDR3 runs to 15 residues. The germline gives CDR1 SGHAT, CDR2 FQNNGV.

The chain couples TRBV4-1 to TRBJ1-2; D call uncertain. V was shortened by 3 bases and J by 5 bases, with 10 bases between the two germline ends. Germline CDR1 MGHRA, CDR2 YSYEKL. The CDR3 totals 13 residues. CDR3 DNA: TGCGCCAGCAGCCAGGGAAAACGGTATGGCTACACCTTC. Encoded protein: CASSQGKRYGYTF.